Presented here are 30 T cell receptor beta chains from one specimen sequenced in a study of identical twins. TCRdb re-called the 5' RACE reads through MiXCR, storing one row per CDR3 protein. The sample yields around 500,000 distinct CDR3 sequences, approximately 15% seen once. This sample was shared with a second study, whose subject was yellow fever vaccine responses in identical twins.

The sequenced sample consisted of CD4+ T cells sorted from blood. The source of these receptors is a woman under 30 in good health.

This clonotype has more than one count but fewer than ten. CDR3 in amino acids: CASSEPGLPSGANVLTF. The CDR3 DNA follows: TGCGCCAGCAGTGAGCCGGGACTCCCGTCTGGGGCCAACGTCCTGACTTTC. V gene TRBV10-2 combines with J gene TRBJ2-6, with D possibly matching TRBD2 (6 bases). V lost 2 bases and J 1 base, leaving 12 bases between the germline ends. CDR3 size: 17 residues. CDR1 is WSHSY and CDR2 is SAAADI in the germline V gene.

This clonotype was seen a handful of times. V gene TRBV15 combines with J gene TRBJ2-3; 10 bases fit TRBD2. V trimming: 0 bases; J trimming: 3 bases; junction bases outside the gene matches: 6. The CDR3 spans 17 residues. Germline assignment: CDR1 LNHNV and CDR2 YYDKDF (reference sequence). CDR3 residues: CATSRDPAGGFTDTQYF. DNA for the CDR3: TGTGCCACCAGCAGAGATCCAGCGGGGGGGTTTACAGATACGCAGTATTTT.

This clonotype showed up many times. V is TRBV7-2 and J is TRBJ2-5; unclear D gene. Germline-derived CDR1 and CDR2 are SGHTA and FQGNSA. CDR3 length: 12 residues. V was shortened by 5 bases and J by 7 bases, with 11 bases between the two germline ends. The CDR3 protein is CASSAPLGTQYF. The CDR3 DNA follows: TGTGCCAGCAGCGCCCCTCTTGGGACCCAGTACTTC.

The chain links TRBV5-4 to TRBJ2-1, with 8 bases lining up with TRBD1. V gave up 1 base and J gave up 0 bases; unmatched junction bases: 27. Germline V CDR1 and CDR2: SGHNT, YYREEE (reference sequence). The CDR3 spans 24 residues. The CDR3 DNA is TGTGCCAGCAGCTTGTATTCCAACCCCACTACAGGGGGTCCTGGCGACAGCTCCTACAATGAGCAGTTCTTC. Its translation is CASSLYSNPTTGGPGDSSYNEQFF. Supplemented by reference TRBV5-4 and TRBJ2-1, the full variable domain reads ETGVTQSPTHLIKTRGQQVTLRCSSQSGHNTVSWYQQALGQGPQFIFQYYREEENGRGNFPPRFSGLQFPNYSSELNVNALELDDSALYLCASSLYSNPTTGGPGDSSYNEQFFGPGTRLTVL.

This clonotype appeared a few times. The chain recombines TRBV3-1 with TRBJ2-1; possibly TRBD1 for D (6 bases). The V gene's germline CDR1 is LGHDT and CDR2 YNNKEL (reference sequence). The CDR3 is 15 amino acids. The V end lost 2 bases, the J end lost 3 bases, and 11 bases lay between the germline ends. In nucleotides, the CDR3 is TGTGCCAGCAGCCAAAGACAGGTAAACTACAATGAGCAGTTCTTC. Its translation is CASSQRQVNYNEQFF.

This rearrangement joins TRBV9 to TRBJ2-2, with 7 bases fitting TRBD1. Germline lookup yields CDR1 SGDLS and CDR2 YYNGEE. This CDR3 contains 16 residues. V gave up 4 bases and J gave up 6 bases; unmatched junction bases: 12. CDR3: CASSLRGDRKAGELFF. The CDR3 DNA follows: TGTGCCAGCAGCCTGAGAGGGGACAGAAAAGCCGGGGAGCTGTTTTTT.

The chain uses TRBV12-3 or TRBV12-4 and TRBJ2-2; perhaps TRBD1 as D (6 bases). The CDR3 sequence is 18 residues long. Trimming removed 7 bases from V and 4 bases from J, with 25 bases in between. The CDR3 region has the DNA TGTGCCAGCATCCCCGTTACAGGGTACGAATGCGGCACCGGGGAGCTGTTTTTT. This gives the protein CASIPVTGYECGTGELFF.

This clonotype turned up a few times. The genes are TRBV2 and TRBJ1-1; possibly TRBD1 for D (5 bases). V lost 5 bases and J lost 3, with 10 bases in between. CDR1 SNHLY and CDR2 FYNNEI come from the germline V gene. The CDR3 extends over 13 amino acids. The CDR3 DNA is TGTGCCAGCAGTTACCAAGGGGACACTGAAGCTTTCTTT. The encoded protein is CASSYQGDTEAFF. Supplemented by reference TRBV2 and TRBJ1-1, the full variable domain reads EPEVTQTPSHQVTQMGQEVILRCVPISNHLYFYWYRQILGQKVEFLVSFYNNEISEKSEIFDDQFSVERPDGSNFTLKIRSTKLEDSAMYFCASSYQGDTEAFFGQGTRLTVV.

The J gene is TRBJ2-3, the V gene TRBV19; tentative D call: TRBD2 (6 bases). The V and J ends lost 9 bases and 2 bases respectively, with 18 bases between them. In germline, CDR1 is LNHDA, CDR2 SQIVND (reference sequence). The CDR3 runs to 15 residues. CDR3 loop: CASMAGGGTTDTQYF. CDR3 bases: TGTGCCAGCATGGCCGGCGGCGGGACCACAGATACGCAGTATTTT.

The genes are TRBV6-4 and TRBJ2-7; D is uncertain. The CDR3 consists of 13 residues. Deletions cut 5 bases from V and 5 bases from J, with 13 bases between. Germline lookup yields CDR1 MRHNA and CDR2 SNTAGT. This CDR3 reads CASSPEDRHEQYF. In nucleotides, the CDR3 is TGTGCCAGCAGTCCTGAGGACCGTCACGAGCAGTACTTC.

Only a few counts were recorded for this clonotype. This chain uses TRBV28 with TRBJ2-7; the D is unclear. The CDR3 contains 13 residues. Germline CDR1 is MDHEN and CDR2 is SYDVKM. V dropped 2 bases and J dropped 2 bases, with 7 bases sitting between them. CDR3 in amino acids: CASSLLLAYEQYF. In DNA, the CDR3 is TGTGCCAGCAGTTTACTCCTCGCCTACGAGCAGTACTTC.

The chain joins TRBV27 to TRBJ2-7; D gene ambiguous. Germline CDR1 reads MNHEY; CDR2 reads SMNVEV (reference sequence). The ends were cut back, 3 bases at V and 3 bases at J, with 9 bases in the middle. CDR3 length: 13 residues. The CDR3 DNA sequence: TGTGCCAGCAGTTTCAGGACCTACTACGAGCAGTACTTC. Translated, it gives CASSFRTYYEQYF.

The chain combines TRBV21-1 with TRBJ2-7. TRBV21-1 is shown as a pseudogene. This CDR3 is built from 15 residues. The CDR3 spells CASSRPQDRSYEQYF. CDR3 in DNA: TGTGCCAGCAGCAGACCTCAGGACCGCTCCTACGAGCAGTACTTC.

In this sample, this clonotype turned up a few times. The V call is TRBV12-3 or TRBV12-4, the J call TRBJ1-5; D remains ambiguous. The germline V and J ends were trimmed by 3 bases and 4 bases, with 13 bases remaining between them. The CDR3 totals 15 residues. CDR3 sequence reads: CASSLEQGPNQPQHF. In DNA form, the CDR3 reads TGTGCCAGCAGTTTGGAACAAGGCCCTAATCAGCCCCAGCATTTT.

There are many counts of this clonotype. This chain links TRBV6-2 or TRBV6-3 with TRBJ2-6, with unresolved D. Germline assignment: CDR1 MNHEY and CDR2 SVGEGT. Trimming stripped 5 bases from V and 2 bases from J, with 7 bases between. This CDR3 is 14 amino acids long. Written as DNA, the CDR3 is TGTGCCAGCAGTGACCCTCCTGGGGCCAACGTCCTGACTTTC. Residues: CASSDPPGANVLTF.

This clonotype was found a few times. This chain uses TRBV6-1 with TRBJ1-5, with D possibly TRBD1 on 5 matching bases. The germline CDR1 and CDR2 sequences are MNHNS and SASEGT. The CDR3 is made up of 14 amino acids. The ends were cut back, 10 bases at V and 0 bases at J, with 13 bases in the middle. The CDR3 sequence: CATRFGASNQPQHF. The CDR3 DNA is TGTGCCACCCGATTCGGGGCTAGCAATCAGCCCCAGCATTTT.

This clonotype was seen at least ten times. The V and J genes are TRBV12-3 or TRBV12-4 and TRBJ2-3; the match to TRBD2 covers 7 bases. The V segment lost 5 bases and the J segment 5 bases; nucleotides outside the gene matches: 4. The CDR3 is 13 residues long. The CDR3 protein is CASSRAGRDTQYF. As DNA, the CDR3 is TGTGCCAGCAGTCGAGCGGGGCGAGATACGCAGTATTTT.

This clonotype was seen only a few times. The V gene is TRBV9, the J gene TRBJ2-5, with 12 bases lining up with TRBD1. V lost 0 bases and J lost 5; bases outside the gene matches: 5. The CDR3 has 16 residues. Germline CDR1 reads SGDLS; CDR2 reads YYNGEE. CDR3 residues: CASSVAGGTGGETQYF. The CDR3, as DNA: TGTGCCAGCAGCGTAGCTGGAGGGACAGGGGGCGAGACCCAGTACTTC.

This clonotype showed up just a few times. The rearrangement links TRBV10-3 to TRBJ1-5; no definite D call. CDR3 length: 12 amino acids. From germline, CDR1 is ENHRY and CDR2 SYGVKD. V lost 3 bases and J lost 6, with 6 bases in between. The DNA for the CDR3 is TGTGCCATCAGTGAAACCTTTCAGCCCCAGCATTTT. Amino acid sequence: CAISETFQPQHF.

The J gene is TRBJ2-7, the V gene TRBV3-1; no reliable D call. The CDR3 is 14 residues long. Germline V gives CDR1 LGHDT, CDR2 YNNKEL (reference sequence). With 0 bases removed from V and 3 bases from J, the gap between germline ends came to 9 bases. In DNA form, the CDR3 reads TGTGCCAGCAGCCAAGAATTCAGACTCTACGAGCAGTACTTC. As protein: CASSQEFRLYEQYF.

The J gene is TRBJ2-3, the V gene TRBV20-1; TRBD2 agrees at 8 bases. Germline CDR1 and CDR2: DFQATT and SNEGSKA (reference sequence). V dropped 0 bases and J dropped 6; count of bases not matched to a gene: 11. The CDR3 consists of 16 residues. The CDR3 protein is CSARDPLAGPTDTQYF. The CDR3 coding sequence is TGCAGTGCTAGAGATCCCTTAGCGGGGCCCACGGATACGCAGTATTTT.

The table lists this clonotype with a few counts. This sequence joins TRBV10-3 and TRBJ2-2, with 13 nucleotides matching TRBD2. Germline CDR1 ENHRY, CDR2 SYGVKD. The CDR3 is made up of 17 amino acids. V lost 6 bases to trimming and J lost 4 bases; unmatched junction nucleotides: 8. CDR3 in DNA: TGTGCCATCAGACCCGGGACTAGCGGGGCAGGCACCGGGGAGCTGTTTTTT. It specifies CAIRPGTSGAGTGELFF.

The rearrangement uses TRBV20-1 and TRBJ2-5; TRBD2 is a possible D gene (5 bases). The V end was cut by 5 bases, the J end by 5 bases, with 9 bases between. There are 11 residues in the CDR3. Per germline, CDR1 DFQATT and CDR2 SNEGSKA (reference sequence). The CDR3: CSAPIAETQYF. As DNA, the CDR3 is TGCAGTGCTCCGATAGCGGAGACCCAGTACTTC.

There are a few counts of this clonotype. The rearrangement uses TRBV28 and TRBJ2-6; D call uncertain. From germline, CDR1 is MDHEN and CDR2 SYDVKM. The CDR3 length is 15 residues. V dropped 7 bases and J dropped 0 bases, with 10 bases sitting between them. CDR3 loop: CASTPAASGANVLTF. CDR3 bases: TGTGCCAGCACCCCTGCGGCCTCTGGGGCCAACGTCCTGACTTTC.

The chain links TRBV5-4 to TRBJ2-2; 7 bases line up with TRBD1. CDR1 and CDR2 (germline): SGHNT, YYREEE (reference sequence). With V trimmed by 3 bases and J by 6 bases, 8 bases remained unmatched. This CDR3 spans 15 amino acids. As DNA, the CDR3 is TGTGCCAGCAGCTCGATGGACAGGTTGCCCGGGGAGCTGTTTTTT. Encoded protein: CASSSMDRLPGELFF.

J is TRBJ2-1 and V is TRBV7-9; the match to TRBD2 covers 8 bases. This CDR3 is built from 17 residues. J gave up 3 bases and V 7 bases, and 14 bases lay outside the gene matches. The germline V gene encodes CDR1 SEHNR and CDR2 FQNEAQ (reference sequence). This chain's CDR3 is CASTTQKTGTSYNEQFF. The CDR3 coding sequence is TGTGCCAGCACCACCCAGAAGACCGGGACTAGCTACAATGAGCAGTTCTTC.

This clonotype was picked up a small number of times. V usage is TRBV2 and J usage is TRBJ2-3; TRBD1 agrees at 10 bases. The CDR3 length is 13 residues. Looked up from germline, CDR1 is SNHLY and CDR2 is FYNNEI. V trimming: 8 bases; J trimming: 4 bases; junction bases outside the gene matches: 3. The CDR3 coding sequence is TGTGCCAGCGGGACAGGGGTTGCAGATACGCAGTATTTT. It translates to CASGTGVADTQYF.

The rearrangement links TRBV7-8 to TRBJ2-1, with 7 nucleotides matching TRBD1. This CDR3 region has 15 residues. J was trimmed by 7 bases and V by 5 bases; bases with no gene match: 11. Germline loops: CDR1 SGHVS, CDR2 FQNEAQ. Here the CDR3 reads CASSPDRPTRNEQFF. The CDR3 DNA sequence: TGTGCCAGCAGCCCGGACAGGCCTACACGGAATGAGCAGTTCTTC.

The V gene is TRBV11-2, the J gene TRBJ2-5; 10 bases match TRBD1. CDR1 is SGHAT, CDR2 FQNNGV, per germline. With V trimmed by 5 bases and J by 4 bases, 10 bases remained unmatched. The CDR3 is made up of 16 amino acids. The CDR3: CASSKSGTGAVETQYF. The CDR3 DNA reads as TGTGCCAGCAGCAAATCCGGGACAGGGGCGGTAGAGACCCAGTACTTC. The full variable domain, its missing parts supplied by reference TRBV11-2 and TRBJ2-5, is EAGVAQSPRYKIIEKRQSVAFWCNPISGHATLYWYQQILGQGPKLLIQFQNNGVVDDSQLPKDRFSAERLKGVDSTLKIQPAKLEDSAVYLCASSKSGTGAVETQYFGPGTRLLVL.

This clonotype has a handful of counts. V is TRBV5-1 and J is TRBJ2-7; 11 bases map to TRBD2. Germline values: CDR1 SGHRS, CDR2 YFSETQ. This CDR3 has 16 amino acids. Trimming cost V 4 bases and J 3 bases; bases outside gene matches: 9. The CDR3 sequence is CASSDLASGRNYEQYF. The CDR3, as DNA: TGCGCCAGCAGCGACCTCGCTAGCGGGAGGAACTACGAGCAGTACTTC.